The present T cell receptor (beta chain) was sequenced within a study of T cells in Graves' hyperthyroidism and ophthalmopathy. From RNA transcripts, TCR beta CDR3 regions were amplified. The HTBI primer set served for first-round RT-PCR of the TCR CDR3. Using its own MiXCR run on the multiplex PCR reads, TCRdb lists one record per CDR3 protein. Of 400,000 to 500,000 distinct CDR3 sequences listed, around an eighth are singletons. Sequencing input: blood. This clonotype was sampled from a woman in her late teens or twenties with Graves' hyperthyroidism.

The CDR3 is CSASPGTGQETQYF. The CDR3 nucleotides read TGCAGTGCTAGCCCCGGGACAGGCCAAGAGACCCAGTACTTC. The V gene is TRBV20-1, the J gene TRBJ2-5, with TRBD1 identical over 8 bases. Germline V gene lookup returns CDR1 DFQATT and CDR2 SNEGSKA (reference sequence). The CDR3 runs to 14 residues. Trimming cost V 3 bases and J 1 base; bases outside gene matches: 4.